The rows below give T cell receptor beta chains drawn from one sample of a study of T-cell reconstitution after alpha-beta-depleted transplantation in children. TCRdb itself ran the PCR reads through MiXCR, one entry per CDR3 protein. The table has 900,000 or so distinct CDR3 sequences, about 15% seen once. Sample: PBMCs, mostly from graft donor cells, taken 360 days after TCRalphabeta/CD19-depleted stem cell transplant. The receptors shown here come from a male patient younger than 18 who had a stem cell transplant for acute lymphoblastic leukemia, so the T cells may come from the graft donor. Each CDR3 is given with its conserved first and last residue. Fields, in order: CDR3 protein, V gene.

CDR3 protein: CSASVAGYNEQFF
V gene: TRBV20-1

CDR3 protein: CASSEWGTGGDTQYF
V gene: TRBV25-1

CDR3 protein: CASSTYRQSNQPQHF
V gene: TRBV2

CDR3 protein: CASSTFGVGSYEQYF
V gene: TRBV7-2

CDR3 protein: CSASGKTYNEQFF
V gene: TRBV20-1

CDR3 protein: CASSLTPGQPGNTIYF
V gene: TRBV7-3

CDR3 protein: CASTPDRADEKLFF
V gene: TRBV27

CDR3 protein: CSANRGGNQPQHF
V gene: TRBV20-1

CDR3 protein: CASSRTTPRSADSNIQYF
V gene: TRBV23-1

CDR3 protein: CASSQTWLARNTGELFF
V gene: TRBV3-1

CDR3 protein: CASSAMTGNTEAFF
V gene: TRBV25-1

CDR3 protein: CASSLPTSGGEKFF
V gene: TRBV5-1

CDR3 protein: CASSARDGIAREQYF
V gene: TRBV5-1

CDR3 protein: CASSTGVGGTGELFF
V gene: TRBV12-3/TRBV12-4

CDR3 protein: CASSRGDSLYEQYF
V gene: TRBV19

CDR3 protein: CASSYRSGGTEAFF
V gene: TRBV6-5

CDR3 protein: CASSLWTITSTDTQYF
V gene: TRBV12-3/TRBV12-4

CDR3 protein: CASSVAGDREQYF
V gene: TRBV9

CDR3 protein: CASSYEGDQPQHF
V gene: TRBV6-6

CDR3 protein: CASKAPGTPGHEQFF
V gene: TRBV12-3/TRBV12-4

CDR3 protein: CASSLFMSGVVQETQYF
V gene: TRBV4-1

CDR3 protein: CASSSTLAGGQFF
V gene: TRBV18

CDR3 protein: CASSIFVAAYYNEQFF
V gene: TRBV19

CDR3 protein: CSPGLVTDTQYF
V gene: TRBV20-1

CDR3 protein: CASSAGLNYNEQFF
V gene: TRBV2

CDR3 protein: CASSQDRGALNEKLFF
V gene: TRBV4-1

CDR3 protein: CASSQGRPHSYEQYF
V gene: TRBV4-1

CDR3 protein: CASSYRVTTSGPRDTQYF
V gene: TRBV6-2/TRBV6-3

CDR3 protein: CSASGHRGLQETQYF
V gene: TRBV20-1

CDR3 protein: CASSGRDSTDTQYF
V gene: TRBV5-1

CDR3 protein: CASSARHAPKVGNIQYF
V gene: TRBV2

CDR3 protein: CASRSSGVYGGYTF
V gene: TRBV12-3/TRBV12-4

CDR3 protein: CSAAWTGSGYEQYF
V gene: TRBV20-1

CDR3 protein: CASSLRLADYNEQFF
V gene: TRBV12-3/TRBV12-4

CDR3 protein: CSVVGLRREGEQYF
V gene: TRBV29-1

CDR3 protein: CASSFQGSADEQYF
V gene: TRBV7-6

CDR3 protein: CASSRRDLNSGPRTGELFF
V gene: TRBV2

CDR3 protein: CAIRTGQGGDTQYF
V gene: TRBV10-3

CDR3 protein: CASSTIQTGPDTQYF
V gene: TRBV2

CDR3 protein: CASSYSGLAGASQYF
V gene: TRBV6-5

CDR3 protein: CASGLVDRSNYGYTF
V gene: TRBV12-5

CDR3 protein: CASSQEQGYQETQYF
V gene: TRBV4-1

CDR3 protein: CASSLRPGLTFTGELFF
V gene: TRBV12-3/TRBV12-4

CDR3 protein: CASSFVGASQPQHF
V gene: TRBV27

CDR3 protein: CASSLTYHEQYF
V gene: TRBV7-6

CDR3 protein: CASSLDAGGNQPQHF
V gene: TRBV5-1

CDR3 protein: CASSFTGQPSETQYF
V gene: TRBV12-3/TRBV12-4

CDR3 protein: CSATGSVSYNEQFF
V gene: TRBV20-1

CDR3 protein: CASSHTLAGPPGNEQFF
V gene: TRBV4-1

CDR3 protein: CASREGQYTDEQFF
V gene: TRBV12-3/TRBV12-4

CDR3 protein: CASGRGRRETQYF
V gene: TRBV6-1

CDR3 protein: CASSQYWTSGVLDTQYF
V gene: TRBV4-3

CDR3 protein: CATLSQGGGTDTQYF
V gene: TRBV10-3

CDR3 protein: CASSSDRANGYTF
V gene: TRBV18

CDR3 protein: CASSPDGGLIQTLHF
V gene: TRBV5-1

CDR3 protein: CASSLSGTGFYEQYF
V gene: TRBV13

CDR3 protein: CSAQDPLGRETQYF
V gene: TRBV20-1

CDR3 protein: CASSEGGRLGANEQFF
V gene: TRBV2

CDR3 protein: CASSPISSGRVRSTDTQYF
V gene: TRBV5-1